This TCR beta chain was sequenced in a study of vaccination effects on CD4 cells after COVID-19. Prior to sequencing, the ViraFEST assay stimulated PBMC with viral peptide pools, which expanded the antigen-specific CD4+ T cells. Culturing for roughly 10 days preceded CD4+ T cell isolation. Approximately 2.1 million PBMC were placed in each well, which was supplemented with approximately 9.9 IU/ml IL-2 and 8.5 to 10 ug/ml peptides. Trimming removed 5 bases at V and 5 bases at J, with 18 bases between. This CDR3 contains 15 residues. The V gene's germline CDR1 is SGHAT and CDR2 FQNNGV. Profiled with immunoSEQ multiplex PCR; TCRdb holds only in-frame clones, not every one. The data show about 61,000 clones, with around 81% seen just once and 2.5% held by the top ten. As for this clone: Its target is not known.

General study points: The study found marked clonal contraction of infection- and vaccine-induced clones late after vaccination.

This specimen was CD4+ T cells from PBMCs cultured with HCoV-229E spike peptides, taken before COVID-19 vaccination. The V and J genes are TRBV11-2 and TRBJ1-2; D is ambiguous. This clonotype originated in a human donor who received a COVID-19 vaccine. DNA of the CDR3: TGTGCCAGCAGCCCCTCAGGAGCAGCTATTTATGGCTACACCTTC. Translating it yields CASSPSGAAIYGYTF.